This is a list of T cell receptor beta chains from one sample in a study of T cell responses to AZD1222 COVID-19 vaccine. This table comes from immunoSEQ multiplex PCR, and its TCRdb copy is limited to in-frame clones, with some not included. The table shows under 200,000 clones, with roughly 86% occurring only once. The specimen comprised peripheral blood, sampled on day 0 of AZD1222 vaccination. All receptors come from an adult in good health. The CDR3 runs from the conserved cysteine through the conserved F or W. The order of the fields is V gene, J gene, D gene, clone size, CDR3 protein, CDR3 DNA. The D gene is left open where the match is weak. Clone size appears in some rows only: once, few, many, or a class for an expanded clone.

>TRBV18|TRBJ1-1|TRBD1|once
CASSPLPRDRGPLLGTEAFF
TGTGCCAGCTCACCTCTCCCCCGGGACAGGGGCCCCCTCTTGGGCACTGAAGCTTTCTTT
>TRBV28|TRBJ1-2|TRBD1|NA
CASTGRGDYGYTF
TGTGCCAGCACCGGCAGGGGGGACTATGGCTACACCTTC
>TRBV30|TRBJ2-6|NA|NA
CASGGSGANVLTF
TGTGCCTCCGGGGGCTCTGGGGCCAACGTCCTGACTTTC
>TRBV19|TRBJ2-4|TRBD2|NA
CASSIFGLAGVGAKNIQYF
TGTGCCAGTAGTATTTTCGGACTAGCGGGGGTGGGAGCCAAAAACATTCAGTACTTC
>TRBV7-9|TRBJ1-6|NA|NA
CASSLVLNSPLHF
TGTGCCAGCAGCCTCGTATTGAATTCACCCCTCCACTTT
>TRBV28|TRBJ2-7|TRBD1|once
CASRPGQPHEQYF
TGTGCCAGCAGGCCGGGACAGCCCCACGAGCAGTACTTC
>TRBV4-3|TRBJ2-3|NA|NA
CASSQESWGDTQYF
TGCGCCAGCAGCCAAGAATCATGGGGAGATACGCAGTATTTT
>TRBV7-9|TRBJ2-1|TRBD2|NA
CASSSTSGGPGEQFF
TGTGCCAGCAGCTCCACTAGCGGGGGGCCGGGTGAGCAGTTCTTC
>TRBV7-6|TRBJ1-6|TRBD1|few
CASSPNQGASSPLHF
TGTGCCAGCAGCCCAAATCAGGGGGCAAGTTCACCCCTCCACTTT
>TRBV28|TRBJ2-5|NA|NA
CASSLVDHQKSTQYF
TGTGCCAGCAGTTTAGTGGACCACCAAAAGAGCACCCAGTACTTC
>TRBV3-1/TRBV3-2|TRBJ2-1|TRBD1|once
CASSQGQGARNEQFF
TGTGCCAGCAGCCAAGGGCAGGGGGCGCGAAATGAGCAGTTCTTC
>TRBV14|TRBJ1-3|NA|NA
CASSQDFTDSGNTIYF
TGTGCCAGCAGCCAAGATTTCACAGACTCTGGAAACACCATATATTTT
>TRBV30|TRBJ2-1|NA|NA
CAWTGGYEQFF
TGTGCCTGGACAGGGGGGTATGAGCAGTTCTTC
>TRBV11-2|TRBJ2-7|TRBD1|NA
CASSFPPGTGMDEQYF
TGTGCCAGCAGCTTCCCCCCAGGGACAGGGATGGACGAGCAGTACTTC
>TRBV7-8|TRBJ1-6|NA|NA
CASSLGGNPTSPLHF
TGTGCCAGCAGCTTGGGCGGTAACCCTACCTCACCCCTCCACTTT
>TRBV6-2/TRBV6-3|TRBJ2-1|NA|NA
CASSYRRAPNYNEQFF
TGTGCCAGCAGTTATCGGAGGGCCCCAAACTACAATGAGCAGTTCTTC
>TRBV27|TRBJ2-1|TRBD2|NA
CASSSGLAGRVYNEQFF
TGTGCCAGCAGTTCCGGACTAGCGGGACGGGTTTACAATGAGCAGTTCTTC
>TRBV6-4|TRBJ2-6|TRBD1|NA
CASSPGQTLSGANVLTF
TGTGCCAGCAGTCCGGGACAGACCCTCTCTGGGGCCAACGTCCTGACTTTC
>TRBV6-5|TRBJ2-7|NA|once
CASSYSVRGTEQYF
TGTGCCAGCAGTTACTCGGTACGGGGGACCGAGCAGTACTTC
>TRBV7-3|TRBJ2-1|TRBD1|NA
CASSHRQGGNNEQFF
TGTGCCAGCAGCCATCGACAGGGGGGCAACAATGAGCAGTTCTTC
>TRBV2|TRBJ1-5|TRBD1|NA
CATGQGSSNQPQHF
TGTGCCACGGGACAGGGGAGTAGCAATCAGCCCCAGCATTTT
>TRBV19|TRBJ1-4|NA|NA
CASSLTATNEKLFF
TGTGCCAGTAGTCTGACGGCAACTAATGAAAAACTGTTTTTT
>TRBV9|TRBJ2-6|NA|NA
CASSVAGSGANVLTF
TGTGCCAGCAGCGTAGCAGGGTCTGGGGCCAACGTCCTGACTTTC
>TRBV28|TRBJ1-5|NA|NA
CASSSPPKTRPYQPQHF
TGTGCCAGCAGTTCTCCTCCGAAAACGCGCCCTTATCAGCCCCAGCATTTT
>TRBV10-3|TRBJ1-2|NA|few
CAINPSPTGLNYGYTF
TGTGCCATCAACCCATCTCCGACAGGACTAAACTATGGCTACACCTTC
>TRBV6-2/TRBV6-3|TRBJ1-1|NA|NA
CASSYMNTEAFF
TGTGCCAGCAGTTACATGAACACTGAAGCTTTCTTT
>TRBV9|TRBJ2-5|TRBD2|NA
CASSPPGAGQETQYF
TGTGCCAGCAGCCCCCCGGGAGCGGGACAAGAGACCCAGTACTTC
>TRBV21-1|TRBJ1-6|NA|NA
CASSKGREPPGQYNSPLHF
TGTGCCAGCAGCAAAGGCCGCGAACCACCGGGACAGTATAATTCACCCCTCCACTTT
>TRBV28|TRBJ2-1|TRBD2|medium-sized
CASRSPSGGNEQFF
TGTGCCAGCAGATCGCCTAGCGGGGGTAATGAGCAGTTCTTC
>TRBV2|TRBJ2-1|TRBD1|NA
CASSGGQGRNNEQFF
TGTGCCAGCAGCGGAGGACAGGGGAGAAACAATGAGCAGTTCTTC
>TRBV3-1/TRBV3-2|TRBJ2-5|TRBD2|NA
CASSHGGDAGGETQYF
TGTGCCAGCAGCCATGGGGGTGATGCGGGGGGAGAGACCCAGTACTTC
>TRBV23-1|TRBJ2-5|TRBD1|NA
CASSQMTGEWETQYF
TGCGCCAGCAGTCAAATGACAGGGGAGTGGGAGACCCAGTACTTC
>TRBV12-3/TRBV12-4|TRBJ2-1|NA|NA
CASSWDSSDEQFF
TGTGCCAGCAGTTGGGACTCCTCGGATGAGCAGTTCTTC
>TRBV28|TRBJ2-3|TRBD1|NA
CASSPGDSLTDTQYF
TGTGCCAGCAGTCCTGGGGACAGTCTCACAGATACGCAGTATTTT
>TRBV7-2|TRBJ2-2|NA|NA
CASSSRARGELFF
TGTGCCAGCAGCTCTCGGGCCCGCGGGGAGCTGTTTTTT
>TRBV20-1|TRBJ2-5|NA|NA
CSAKPQETQYF
TGCAGTGCTAAGCCACAAGAGACCCAGTACTTC